This T cell receptor beta chain was captured by sequencing in a study of blood T cell dynamics during melanoma immunotherapy. Indicated time point: pre-treatment baseline. One draw preceded checkpoint blockade; another followed its first cycle at week 3. Response was assessed by RECIST 1.1 at 12 weeks, except a couple of rapid progressors. A fixed DNA input of approximately 400 ng was used per bulk PBMC sample. Method: immunoSEQ multiplex PCR; TCRdb's copy keeps in-frame clones and lacks some. The table has approximately 13,000 clones, around 92% seen once. The CDR3 is made up of 14 amino acids. Trimming took 4 bases from V and 1 from J, leaving 10 bases between them. Looked up from germline, CDR1 is KGHSH and CDR2 is LQKENI.

V usage is TRBV18 and J usage is TRBJ1-1; no firm D call. Here the sequenced sample was blood, taken from a patient treated with checkpoint blockade. The TCR sequence derives from a human donor with melanoma. The CDR3 coding sequence is TGTGCCAGCTCACTACGACACCAGAACACTGAAGCTTTCTTT. Residues: CASSLRHQNTEAFF.